This TCR beta chain was observed in a study of shared clonotypes between healthy human individuals. Donors comprised healthy HIV-negative adults lacking recent acute infections or vaccinations. The CDR3 totals 14 residues. V shed 6 bases, J shed 1 base, and the junction held 3 bases outside the gene matches. Germline V gene data show CDR1 as MRHNA and CDR2 as SNTAGT. Findings of the study overall: Among the subsets, naive ones generally showed larger estimated richness than memory ones.

Method: immunoSEQ multiplex PCR; TCRdb's copy keeps in-frame clones and lacks some. The data contain approximately 2,300,000 clones, about 90% of them singletons. To note about this clone: Its antigen remains unidentified.

The sample consisted of naive CD4+ T cells from PBMCs. Subset in this sample: CD45RA+ positively selected. The receptor comes from a young man in good health. Some clones in this sample may be carry-over from other donors' samples. The gene calls are TRBV6-4 and TRBJ2-3, with 8 nucleotides matching TRBD1. This CDR3 is CASSQDRGTDTQYF. The DNA of the CDR3 is TGTGCCAGCAGCCAGGACAGGGGCACAGATACGCAGTATTTT.